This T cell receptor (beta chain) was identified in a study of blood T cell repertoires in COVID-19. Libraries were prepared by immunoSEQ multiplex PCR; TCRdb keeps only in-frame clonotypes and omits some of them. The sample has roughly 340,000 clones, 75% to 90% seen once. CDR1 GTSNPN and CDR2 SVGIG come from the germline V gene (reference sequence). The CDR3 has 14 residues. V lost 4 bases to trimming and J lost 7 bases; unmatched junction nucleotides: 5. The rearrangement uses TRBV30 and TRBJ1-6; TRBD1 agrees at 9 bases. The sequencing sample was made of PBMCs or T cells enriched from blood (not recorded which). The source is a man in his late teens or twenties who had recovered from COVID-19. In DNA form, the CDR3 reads TGTGCCTGGACCGGGGGACAGGGAAATTCACCCCTCCACTTT. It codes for CAWTGGQGNSPLHF.